The following is a T cell receptor beta chain sequence with its context. Its specificity is not known. These data belong to a study of cytomegalovirus exposure and HLA in healthy donors. PCR was performed using 60 Vbeta and 13 Jbeta primers. The protocol was immunoSEQ multiplex PCR, while the TCRdb copy is restricted to in-frame clones and leaves out a portion. The sample contains some 190,000 clones, 80% of which appear only once. General observations from the study: Associated with cytomegalovirus, according to the listing, were 150 to 200 TCR beta chains.

Each of the donors was a healthy bone marrow donor. This CDR3 spans 15 amino acids. Germline V CDR1 and CDR2: SEHNR, FQNEAQ (reference sequence). Losses at the gene ends were 1 base for V and 1 base for J; bases not matched to a gene: 0. The chain is built from TRBV7-9 and TRBJ1-1; TRBD1 matches at 10 bases. Source material: PBMCs. The TCR comes from a girl between 10 and 17 years old in good health and CMV-seropositive. The CDR3 nucleotides read TGTGCCAGCAGCTTAGGGGACAGGGGGAACACTGAAGCTTTCTTT. It encodes CASSLGDRGNTEAFF.